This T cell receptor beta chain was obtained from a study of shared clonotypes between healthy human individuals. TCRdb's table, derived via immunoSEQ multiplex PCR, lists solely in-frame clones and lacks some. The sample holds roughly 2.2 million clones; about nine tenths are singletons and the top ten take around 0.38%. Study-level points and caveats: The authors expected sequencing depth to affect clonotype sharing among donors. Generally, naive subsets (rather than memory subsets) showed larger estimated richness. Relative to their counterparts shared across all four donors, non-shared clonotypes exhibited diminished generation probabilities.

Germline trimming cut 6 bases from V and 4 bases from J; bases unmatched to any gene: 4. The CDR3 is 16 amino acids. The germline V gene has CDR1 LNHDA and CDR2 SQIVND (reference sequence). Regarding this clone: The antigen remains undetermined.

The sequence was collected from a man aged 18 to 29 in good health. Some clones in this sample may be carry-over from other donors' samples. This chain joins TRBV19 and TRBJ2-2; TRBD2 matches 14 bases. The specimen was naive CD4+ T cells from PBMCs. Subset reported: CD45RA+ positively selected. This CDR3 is CASSRLAGGGTGELFF. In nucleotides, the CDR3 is TGTGCCAGTAGCCGACTAGCGGGAGGGGGCACCGGGGAGCTGTTTTTT.